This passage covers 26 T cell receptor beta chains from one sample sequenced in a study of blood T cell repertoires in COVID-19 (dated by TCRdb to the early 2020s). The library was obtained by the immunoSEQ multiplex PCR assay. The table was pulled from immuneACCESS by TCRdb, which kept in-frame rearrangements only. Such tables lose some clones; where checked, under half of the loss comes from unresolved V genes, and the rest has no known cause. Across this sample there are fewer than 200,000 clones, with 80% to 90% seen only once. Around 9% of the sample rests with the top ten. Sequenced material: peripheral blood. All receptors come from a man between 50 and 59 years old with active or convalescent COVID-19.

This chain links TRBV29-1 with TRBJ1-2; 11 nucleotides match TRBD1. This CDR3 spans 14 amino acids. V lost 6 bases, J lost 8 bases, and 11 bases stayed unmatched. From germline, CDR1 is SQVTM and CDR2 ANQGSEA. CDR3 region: CSVLYTGTGGGYTF. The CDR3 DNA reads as TGCAGCGTCCTTTACACCGGGACAGGGGGAGGCTACACCTTC. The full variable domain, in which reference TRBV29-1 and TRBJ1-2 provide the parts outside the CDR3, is SAVISQKPSRDICQRGTSLTIQCQVDSQVTMMFWYRQQPGQSLTLIATANQGSEATYESGFVIDKFPISRPNLTFSTLTVSNMSPEDSSIYLCSVLYTGTGGGYTFGSGTRLTVV.

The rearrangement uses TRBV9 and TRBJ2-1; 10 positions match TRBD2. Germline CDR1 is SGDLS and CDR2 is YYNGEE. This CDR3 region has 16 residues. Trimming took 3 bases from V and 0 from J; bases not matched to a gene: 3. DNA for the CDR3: TGTGCCAGCAGCGAACCTAGCGGGAGCTCCTACAATGAGCAGTTCTTC. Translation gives CASSEPSGSSYNEQFF.

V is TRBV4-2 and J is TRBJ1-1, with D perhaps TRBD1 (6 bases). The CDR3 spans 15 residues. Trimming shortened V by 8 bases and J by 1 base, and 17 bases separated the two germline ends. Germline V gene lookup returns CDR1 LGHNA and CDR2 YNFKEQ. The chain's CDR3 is CASRRRTQGNTEAFF. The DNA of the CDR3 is TGTGCCAGCCGACGACGAACACAGGGGAACACTGAAGCTTTCTTT.

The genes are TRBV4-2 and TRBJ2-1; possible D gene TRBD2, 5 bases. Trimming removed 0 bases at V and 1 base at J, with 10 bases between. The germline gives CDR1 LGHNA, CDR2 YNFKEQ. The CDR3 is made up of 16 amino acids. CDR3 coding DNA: TGTGCCAGCAGCCAAGATCTGAGGGTGTCCTACAATGAGCAGTTCTTC. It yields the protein CASSQDLRVSYNEQFF.

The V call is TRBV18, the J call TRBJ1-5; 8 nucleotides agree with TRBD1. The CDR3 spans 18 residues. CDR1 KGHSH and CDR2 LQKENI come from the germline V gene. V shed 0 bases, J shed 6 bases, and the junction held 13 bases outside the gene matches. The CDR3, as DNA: TGTGCCAGCTCACCACCGAATAGGCGACAGGGGAATGGTCAGCCCCAGCATTTT. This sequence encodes CASSPPNRRQGNGQPQHF.

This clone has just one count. Here the CDR3 DNA reads TGTGCCAGCAGCCAAGTCTCCGGGACTCCTTTGGACTATGGCTACACCTTC. Translated, it gives CASSQVSGTPLDYGYTF. The chain is built from TRBV14 and TRBJ1-2; maybe TRBD1 (5 bases). Trimming removed 1 base from V and 3 bases from J, with 18 bases in between. The length of the CDR3 is 17 residues. Per the germline V gene, CDR1 is SGHDN and CDR2 is FVKESK.

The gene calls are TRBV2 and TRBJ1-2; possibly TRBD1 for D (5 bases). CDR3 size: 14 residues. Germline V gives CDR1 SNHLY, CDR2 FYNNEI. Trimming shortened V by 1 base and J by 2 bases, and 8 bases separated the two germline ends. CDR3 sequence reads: CASSEGTTNYGYTF. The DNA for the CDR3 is TGTGCCAGCAGTGAAGGGACAACCAACTATGGCTACACCTTC. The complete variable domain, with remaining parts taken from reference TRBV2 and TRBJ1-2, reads EPEVTQTPSHQVTQMGQEVILRCVPISNHLYFYWYRQILGQKVEFLVSFYNNEISEKSEIFDDQFSVERPDGSNFTLKIRSTKLEDSAMYFCASSEGTTNYGYTFGSGTRLTVV.

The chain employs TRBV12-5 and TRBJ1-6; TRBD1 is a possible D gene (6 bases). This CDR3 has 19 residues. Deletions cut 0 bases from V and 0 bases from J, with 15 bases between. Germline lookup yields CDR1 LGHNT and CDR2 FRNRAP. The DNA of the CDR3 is TGTGCTAGTGGTTTGGTAGGAACAGGGTTCAGCTCCTATAATTCACCCCTCCACTTT. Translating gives CASGLVGTGFSSYNSPLHF.

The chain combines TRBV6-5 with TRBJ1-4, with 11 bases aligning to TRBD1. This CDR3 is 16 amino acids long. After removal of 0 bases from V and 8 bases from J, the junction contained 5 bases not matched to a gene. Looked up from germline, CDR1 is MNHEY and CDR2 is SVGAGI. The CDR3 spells CASSYSPGQGGEKLFF. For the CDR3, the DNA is TGTGCCAGCAGTTACTCTCCGGGACAGGGGGGGGAAAAACTGTTTTTT.

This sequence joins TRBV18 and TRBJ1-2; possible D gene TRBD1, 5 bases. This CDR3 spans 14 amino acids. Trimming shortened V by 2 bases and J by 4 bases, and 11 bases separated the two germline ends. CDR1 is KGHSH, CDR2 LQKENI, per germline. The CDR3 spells CASSPTGTTYGYTF. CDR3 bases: TGTGCCAGCTCACCAACCGGGACTACCTATGGCTACACCTTC.

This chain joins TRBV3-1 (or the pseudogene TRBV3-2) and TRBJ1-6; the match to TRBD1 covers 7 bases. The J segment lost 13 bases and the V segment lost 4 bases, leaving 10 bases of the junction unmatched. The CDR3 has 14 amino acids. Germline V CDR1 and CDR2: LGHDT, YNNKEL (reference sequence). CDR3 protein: CASSRQGKGSPLHF. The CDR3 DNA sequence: TGTGCCAGCAGCCGACAGGGAAAGGGTTCGCCCCTCCACTTT.

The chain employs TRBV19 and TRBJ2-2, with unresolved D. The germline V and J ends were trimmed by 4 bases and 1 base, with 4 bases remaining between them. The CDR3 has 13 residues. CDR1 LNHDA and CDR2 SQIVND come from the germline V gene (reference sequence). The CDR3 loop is CASSTRNTGELFF. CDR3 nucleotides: TGTGCCAGTAGTACCAGGAACACCGGGGAGCTGTTTTTT.

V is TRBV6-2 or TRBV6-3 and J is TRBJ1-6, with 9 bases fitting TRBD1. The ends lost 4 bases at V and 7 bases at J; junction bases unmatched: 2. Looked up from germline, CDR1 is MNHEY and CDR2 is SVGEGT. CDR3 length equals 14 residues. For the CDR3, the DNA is TGTGCCAGCAGTTGGACAGGGGTCAATTCACCCCTCCACTTT. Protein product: CASSWTGVNSPLHF.

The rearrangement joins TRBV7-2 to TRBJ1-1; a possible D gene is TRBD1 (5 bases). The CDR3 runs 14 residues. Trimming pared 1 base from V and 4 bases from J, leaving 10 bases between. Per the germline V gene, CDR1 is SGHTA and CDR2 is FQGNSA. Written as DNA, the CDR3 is TGTGCCAGCAGCTTAGGAGACAGTCTCACTGAAGCTTTCTTT. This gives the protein CASSLGDSLTEAFF.

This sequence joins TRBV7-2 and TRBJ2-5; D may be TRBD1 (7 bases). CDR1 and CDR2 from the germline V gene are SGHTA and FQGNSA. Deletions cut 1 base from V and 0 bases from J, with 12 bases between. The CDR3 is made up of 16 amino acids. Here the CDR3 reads CASSLVAGGYQETQYF. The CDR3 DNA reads TGTGCCAGCAGCTTAGTGGCAGGGGGGTACCAAGAGACCCAGTACTTC.

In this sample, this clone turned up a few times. This CDR3 is CASTSTGDGYTF. CDR3 in DNA: TGTGCCAGCACCTCAACGGGGGATGGCTACACCTTC. The chain uses TRBV6-5 and TRBJ1-2; possibly TRBD1 for D (5 bases). This CDR3 is built from 12 residues. Germline assignment: CDR1 MNHEY and CDR2 SVGAGI. With 7 bases removed from V and 6 bases from J, the gap between germline ends came to 12 bases.

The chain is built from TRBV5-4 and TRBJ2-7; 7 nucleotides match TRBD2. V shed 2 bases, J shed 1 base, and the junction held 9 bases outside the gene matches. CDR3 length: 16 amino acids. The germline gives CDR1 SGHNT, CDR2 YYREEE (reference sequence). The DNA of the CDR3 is TGTGCCAGCAGCTTAGCCCGGGGAGGGGTATCCTACGAGCAGTACTTC. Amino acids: CASSLARGGVSYEQYF.

This CDR3 is CASSLTPGQEFGGETQYF. The CDR3 DNA reads as TGCGCCAGCAGCTTAACCCCGGGACAGGAATTCGGGGGGGAGACCCAGTACTTC. This chain connects TRBV5-1 to TRBJ2-5; the D gene is possibly TRBD1 (8 bases). Deletions cut 2 bases from V and 5 bases from J, with 25 bases between. The CDR3 covers 18 residues. CDR1 is SGHRS and CDR2 is YFSETQ in the germline V gene.

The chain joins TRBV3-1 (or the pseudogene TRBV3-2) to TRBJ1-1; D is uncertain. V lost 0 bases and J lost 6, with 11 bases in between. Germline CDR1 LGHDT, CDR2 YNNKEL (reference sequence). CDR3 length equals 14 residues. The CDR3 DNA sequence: TGTGCCAGCAGCCAAGATAGGAGGGCCCCTGAAGCTTTCTTT. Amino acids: CASSQDRRAPEAFF.

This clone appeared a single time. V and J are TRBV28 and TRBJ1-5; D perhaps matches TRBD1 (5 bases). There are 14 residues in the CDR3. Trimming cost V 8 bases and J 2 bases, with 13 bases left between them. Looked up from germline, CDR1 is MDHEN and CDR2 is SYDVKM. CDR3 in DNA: TGTGCCAGCGGGCCGGGGGGTCGCAATCAGCCCCAGCATTTT. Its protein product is CASGPGGRNQPQHF.

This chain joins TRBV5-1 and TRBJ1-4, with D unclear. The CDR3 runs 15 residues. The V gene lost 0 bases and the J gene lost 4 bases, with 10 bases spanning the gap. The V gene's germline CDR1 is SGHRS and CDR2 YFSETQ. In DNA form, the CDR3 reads TGCGCCAGCAGCTTGGGCGGGAGAGATAATGAAAAACTGTTTTTT. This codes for CASSLGGRDNEKLFF.

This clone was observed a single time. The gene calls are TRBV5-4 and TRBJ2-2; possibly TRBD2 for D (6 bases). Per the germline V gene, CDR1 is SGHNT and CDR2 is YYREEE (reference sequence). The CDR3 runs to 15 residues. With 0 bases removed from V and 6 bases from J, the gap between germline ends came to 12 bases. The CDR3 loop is CASSLVVSGAGELFF. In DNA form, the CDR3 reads TGTGCCAGCAGCTTGGTAGTATCGGGAGCCGGGGAGCTGTTTTTT.

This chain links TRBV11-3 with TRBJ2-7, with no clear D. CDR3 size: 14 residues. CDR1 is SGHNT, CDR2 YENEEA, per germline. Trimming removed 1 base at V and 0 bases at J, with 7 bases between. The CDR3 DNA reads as TGTGCCAGCAGCTTAGGACATAGCTCCTACGAGCAGTACTTC. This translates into CASSLGHSSYEQYF. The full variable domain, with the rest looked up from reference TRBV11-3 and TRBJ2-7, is EAGVVQSPRYKIIEKKQPVAFWCNPISGHNTLYWYLQNLGQGPELLIRYENEEAVDDSQLPKDRFSAERLKGVDSTLKIQPAELGDSAVYLCASSLGHSSYEQYFGPGTRLTVT.

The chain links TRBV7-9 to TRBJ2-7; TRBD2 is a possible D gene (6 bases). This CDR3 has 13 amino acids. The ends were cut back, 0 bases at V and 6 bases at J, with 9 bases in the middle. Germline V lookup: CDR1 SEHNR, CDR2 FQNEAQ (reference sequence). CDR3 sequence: CASSLAGSREQYF. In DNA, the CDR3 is TGTGCCAGCAGCTTAGCCGGGAGTCGCGAGCAGTACTTC. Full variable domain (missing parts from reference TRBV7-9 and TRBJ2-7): DTGVSQNPRHKITKRGQNVTFRCDPISEHNRLYWYRQTLGQGPEFLTYFQNEAQLEKSRLLSDRFSAERPKGSFSTLEIQRTEQGDSAMYLCASSLAGSREQYFGPGTRLTVT.

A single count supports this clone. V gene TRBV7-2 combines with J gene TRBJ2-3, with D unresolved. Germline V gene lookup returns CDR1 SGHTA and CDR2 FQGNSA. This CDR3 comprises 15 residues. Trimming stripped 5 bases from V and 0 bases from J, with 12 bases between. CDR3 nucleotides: TGTGCCAGCAGCCGGATGGGCGAAAGCACAGATACGCAGTATTTT. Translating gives CASSRMGESTDTQYF.

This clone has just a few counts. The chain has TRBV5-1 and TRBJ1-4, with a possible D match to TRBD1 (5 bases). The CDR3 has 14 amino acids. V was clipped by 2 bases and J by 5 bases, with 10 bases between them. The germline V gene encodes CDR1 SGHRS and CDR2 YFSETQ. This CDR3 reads CASSFEQENEKLFF. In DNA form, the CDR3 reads TGCGCCAGCAGCTTCGAACAGGAGAATGAAAAACTGTTTTTT.